The 3 T cell receptor beta chains below all came from one sample that was sequenced in a study of T cells after yellow fever vaccination. TCRdb fed the 5' RACE reads into MiXCR, producing one record per CDR3 protein. Among more than 110,000 distinct CDR3 sequences, 6.6% were seen once, and the ten largest hold approximately 0.59%. The sample here was CD4+ T cells sorted from PBMCs, taken 10 days after the yellow fever booster vaccination. The receptors originated from a man aged 25-45 years who received the YFV17D yellow fever vaccine.

This clonotype appeared many times. This chain joins TRBV20-1 and TRBJ2-1, with no clear D. This CDR3 region has 12 residues. Looked up from germline, CDR1 is DFQATT and CDR2 is SNEGSKA (reference sequence). Trimming stripped 2 bases from V and 8 bases from J, with 10 bases between. DNA of the CDR3: TGCAGTGCTAGAATGGGTACTGATGAGCAGTTCTTC. Translating gives CSARMGTDEQFF.

This clonotype has at least ten counts. The genes are TRBV6-2 or TRBV6-3 and TRBJ2-2; D not certain. In germline, CDR1 is MNHEY, CDR2 SVGEGT. The CDR3 is made up of 14 amino acids. Trimming pared 6 bases from V and 1 base from J, leaving 9 bases between. CDR3 protein: CASRKIRNTGELFF. As DNA, the CDR3 is TGTGCCAGCAGAAAGATCCGGAACACCGGGGAGCTGTTTTTT.

This clonotype appeared a single time. This may arise from a read error, as a much more abundant clone is one base away. This chain joins TRBV12-3 or TRBV12-4 and TRBJ1-4, with D perhaps matching TRBD1 (5 bases). V lost 5 bases and J 3 bases, leaving 13 bases between the germline ends. The CDR3 has 15 residues. CDR3 nucleotides: TGTGCCAGCAGTCTTGGGACGGAAGCTAATGAAAAACTGTTTTTT. Amino acid sequence: CASSLGTEANEKLFF.